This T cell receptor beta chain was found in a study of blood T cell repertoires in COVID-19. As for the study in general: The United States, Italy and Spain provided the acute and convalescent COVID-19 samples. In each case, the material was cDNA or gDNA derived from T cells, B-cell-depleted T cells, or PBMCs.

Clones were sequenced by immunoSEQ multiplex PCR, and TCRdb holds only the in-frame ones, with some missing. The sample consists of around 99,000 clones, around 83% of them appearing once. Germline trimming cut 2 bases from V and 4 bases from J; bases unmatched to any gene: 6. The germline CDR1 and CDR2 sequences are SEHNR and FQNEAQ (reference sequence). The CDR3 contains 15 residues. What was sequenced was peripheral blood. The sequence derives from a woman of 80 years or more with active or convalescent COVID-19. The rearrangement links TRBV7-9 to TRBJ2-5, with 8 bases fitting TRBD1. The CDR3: CASSLQGAVGETQYF. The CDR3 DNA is TGTGCCAGCAGCTTACAGGGGGCTGTTGGAGAGACCCAGTACTTC.